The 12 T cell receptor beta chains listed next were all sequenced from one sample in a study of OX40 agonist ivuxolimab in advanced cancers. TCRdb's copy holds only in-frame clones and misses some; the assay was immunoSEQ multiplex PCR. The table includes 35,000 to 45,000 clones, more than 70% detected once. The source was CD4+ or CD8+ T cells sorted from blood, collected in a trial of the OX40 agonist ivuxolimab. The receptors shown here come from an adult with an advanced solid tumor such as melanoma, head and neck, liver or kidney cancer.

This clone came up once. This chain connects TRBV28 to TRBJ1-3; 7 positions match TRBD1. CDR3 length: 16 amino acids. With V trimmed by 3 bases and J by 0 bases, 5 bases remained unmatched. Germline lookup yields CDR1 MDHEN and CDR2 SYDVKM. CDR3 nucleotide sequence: TGTGCCAGCAGTTTGACAGGGATCTTCTCTGGAAACACCATATATTTT. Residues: CASSLTGIFSGNTIYF.

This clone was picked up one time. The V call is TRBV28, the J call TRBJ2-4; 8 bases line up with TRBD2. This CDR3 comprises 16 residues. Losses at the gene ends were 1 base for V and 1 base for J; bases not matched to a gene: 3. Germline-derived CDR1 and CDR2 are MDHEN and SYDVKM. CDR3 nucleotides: TGTGCCAGCAGTTTATACGCTAGCGGGGCCAAAAACATTCAGTACTTC. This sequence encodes CASSLYASGAKNIQYF.

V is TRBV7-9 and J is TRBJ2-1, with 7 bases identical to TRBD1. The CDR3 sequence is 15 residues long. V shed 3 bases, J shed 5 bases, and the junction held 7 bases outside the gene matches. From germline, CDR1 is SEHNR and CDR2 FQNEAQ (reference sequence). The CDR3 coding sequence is TGTGCCAGCAGCTTGGCCGGGACAGCTAACAATGAGCAGTTCTTC. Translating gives CASSLAGTANNEQFF.

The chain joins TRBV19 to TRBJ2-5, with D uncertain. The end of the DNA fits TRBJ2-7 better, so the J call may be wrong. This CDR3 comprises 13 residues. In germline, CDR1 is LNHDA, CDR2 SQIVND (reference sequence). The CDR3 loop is CASSIGPFYEQYF. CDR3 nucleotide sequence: TGTGCCAGTAGTATAGGACCCTTCTACGAGCAGTACTTC.

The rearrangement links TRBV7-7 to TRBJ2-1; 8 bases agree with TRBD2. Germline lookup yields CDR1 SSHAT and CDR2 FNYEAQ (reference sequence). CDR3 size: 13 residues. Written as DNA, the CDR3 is TGTGCTAGCGGGATTACACAAAACAATGAGCAGTTCTTC. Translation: CASGITQNNEQFF.

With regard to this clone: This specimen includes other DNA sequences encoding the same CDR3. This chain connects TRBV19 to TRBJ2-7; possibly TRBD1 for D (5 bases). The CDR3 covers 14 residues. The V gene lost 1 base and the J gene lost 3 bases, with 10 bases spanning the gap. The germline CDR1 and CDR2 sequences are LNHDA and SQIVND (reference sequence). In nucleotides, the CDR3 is TGTGCCAGTAGTATAGCAGGGCACGGCTACGAGCAGTACTTC. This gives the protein CASSIAGHGYEQYF.

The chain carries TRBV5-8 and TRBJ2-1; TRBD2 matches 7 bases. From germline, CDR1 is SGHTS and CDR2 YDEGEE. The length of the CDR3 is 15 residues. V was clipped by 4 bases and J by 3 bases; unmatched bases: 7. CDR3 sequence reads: CASSTGLGDYNEQFF. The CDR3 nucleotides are TGTGCCAGCAGCACAGGACTAGGAGACTACAATGAGCAGTTCTTC.

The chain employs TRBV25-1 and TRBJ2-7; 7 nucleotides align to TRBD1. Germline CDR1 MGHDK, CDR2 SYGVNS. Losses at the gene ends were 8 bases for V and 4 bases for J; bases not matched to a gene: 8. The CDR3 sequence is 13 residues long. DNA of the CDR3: TGTGCCAGCGGTAGACAGGGCTGGTACGAGCAGTACTTC. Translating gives CASGRQGWYEQYF.

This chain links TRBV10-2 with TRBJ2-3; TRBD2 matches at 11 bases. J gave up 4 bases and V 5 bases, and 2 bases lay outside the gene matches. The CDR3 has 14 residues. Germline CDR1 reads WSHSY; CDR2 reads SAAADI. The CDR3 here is CASSLAGGADTQYF. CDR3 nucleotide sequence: TGCGCCAGCAGTTTAGCGGGAGGGGCAGATACGCAGTATTTT.

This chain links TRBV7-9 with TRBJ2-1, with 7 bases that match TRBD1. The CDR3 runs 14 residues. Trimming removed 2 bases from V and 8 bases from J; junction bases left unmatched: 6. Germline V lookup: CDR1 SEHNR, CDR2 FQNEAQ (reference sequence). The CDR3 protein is CASSLINRGDEQFF. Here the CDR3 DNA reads TGTGCCAGCAGCTTAATCAACAGGGGTGATGAGCAGTTCTTC. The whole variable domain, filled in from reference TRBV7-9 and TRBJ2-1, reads DTGVSQNPRHKITKRGQNVTFRCDPISEHNRLYWYRQTLGQGPEFLTYFQNEAQLEKSRLLSDRFSAERPKGSFSTLEIQRTEQGDSAMYLCASSLINRGDEQFFGPGTRLTVL.

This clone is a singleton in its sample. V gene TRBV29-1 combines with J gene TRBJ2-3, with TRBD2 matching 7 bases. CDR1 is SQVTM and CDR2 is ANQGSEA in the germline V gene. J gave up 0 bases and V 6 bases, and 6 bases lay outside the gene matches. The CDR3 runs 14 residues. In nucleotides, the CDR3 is TGCAGCGTGAGCCCTAGCGGCAGCACAGATACGCAGTATTTT. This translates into CSVSPSGSTDTQYF.

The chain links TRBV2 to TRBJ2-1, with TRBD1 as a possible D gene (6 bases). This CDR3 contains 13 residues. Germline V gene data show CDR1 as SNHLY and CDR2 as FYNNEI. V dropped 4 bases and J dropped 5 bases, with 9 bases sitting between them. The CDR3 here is CASSGGGDNEQFF. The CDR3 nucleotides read TGTGCCAGCAGTGGAGGGGGAGACAATGAGCAGTTCTTC.